The TCR beta chain under discussion was sequenced for a study of low-dose radiotherapy and immunotherapy resistance in tumors. About the research overall: For Cohort 1, fractions of 0.5 Gy were given every 2 weeks, reaching 6.5 Gy overall. A dose of 1 Gy per fraction every two weeks went to Cohort 2, totaling 13 Gy over 26 weeks.

This clonotype was seen ten or more times. Germline CDR1 SGHTA, CDR2 FQGNSA. The germline V and J ends were trimmed by 5 bases and 2 bases, with 14 bases remaining between them. This CDR3 contains 15 residues. Priming of first-strand cDNA relied on TRAV- and TRBV-specific primers (covering alpha and beta chains). The authors amplified TCRs for about 20 PCR cycles with a constant-region primer and a V-primer adapter. TCRdb re-called the reads through MiXCR, storing one row per CDR3 protein. The sample has tens of thousands of distinct CDR3 sequences, under 10% seen once. The sample's time point: before trial treatment. Administered to the donors were nivolumab, ipilimumab, aspirin, low-dose cyclophosphamide and low-dose radiotherapy.

This rearrangement joins TRBV7-2 to TRBJ2-3; possible D gene TRBD2, 6 bases. The material was PBMCs, obtained before treatment. This clonotype was obtained from a male donor with prostate cancer. CDR3 sequence reads: CASSPSGSFTDTQYF. The CDR3 nucleotides are TGTGCCAGCAGCCCCAGCGGGTCTTTCACAGATACGCAGTATTTT.